This entry concerns a single T cell receptor beta chain. Its antigen is not identified. Unsorted libraries were derived from 2 million PBMCs stored at -80 C. These data originate in a study of neurological immune-mediated disorders. Overall study results and limits: HTLV-1-associated myelopathy ranked highest for TCR clonal expansion and multiple sclerosis lowest, beneath healthy controls.

It was by 5'RACE with 10-nucleotide random UMIs that the cDNA was made. Every sequencing run generated in excess of 160 million TCR-beta sequences. These sequences covered 15-18 subjects. Using its own MiXCR run on the 5' RACE reads, TCRdb lists one record per CDR3 protein. The sample lists some 37,000 distinct CDR3 sequences; less than 15% were seen once. This clonotype was sampled from a woman in her forties or fifties with HTLV-1-associated myelopathy (HAM/TSP). Material for sequencing was PBMCs.

The CDR3 region has the DNA TGTGCCAGCAGCCCAGGCGGGTTTACGTCAGAGCAGTACTTC. Encoded protein: CASSPGGFTSEQYF. The V and J genes are TRBV7-6 and TRBJ2-7; D perhaps matches TRBD2 (5 bases). V was shortened by 5 bases and J by 7 bases, with 18 bases between the two germline ends. The CDR3 sequence is 14 residues long. Germline V gene data show CDR1 as SGHVS and CDR2 as FNYEAQ.